This TCR beta chain was obtained from a study of blood T cell repertoires in COVID-19. Germline-derived CDR1 and CDR2 are SNHLY and FYNNEI. The V end lost 2 bases, the J end lost 0 bases, and 11 bases lay between the germline ends. This CDR3 contains 16 residues. Participants came from about 23 US areas, aged roughly 18 to 100 years. In assigning cohorts, the study relied on participant-reported clinical history. This clone was seen a handful of times. Per the original methods: Scientists estimated how many nucleated cells there were by amplifying reference gene primers. TCRdb's copy holds only in-frame clones and misses some; the assay was immunoSEQ multiplex PCR. That table gives V, J and clone size, and the DNA gave D and trimming. This table holds around 230,000 clones, about nine tenths found once.

The source material was PBMCs or T cells enriched from blood (not recorded which). The sequence was obtained from a middle-aged woman with acute COVID-19. The genes are TRBV2 and TRBJ1-3; D remains unclear. CDR3 in amino acids: CASSETVLVSGNTIYF. The DNA of the CDR3 is TGTGCCAGCAGTGAAACAGTTTTAGTCTCTGGAAACACCATATATTTT.